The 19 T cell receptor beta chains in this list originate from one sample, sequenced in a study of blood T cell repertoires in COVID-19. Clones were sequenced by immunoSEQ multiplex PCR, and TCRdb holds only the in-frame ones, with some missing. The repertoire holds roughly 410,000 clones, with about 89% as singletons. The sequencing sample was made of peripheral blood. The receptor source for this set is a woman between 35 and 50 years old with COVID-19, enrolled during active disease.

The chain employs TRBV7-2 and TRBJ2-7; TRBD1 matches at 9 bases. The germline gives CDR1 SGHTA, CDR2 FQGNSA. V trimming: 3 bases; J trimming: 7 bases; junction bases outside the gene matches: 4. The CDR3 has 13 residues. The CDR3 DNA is TGTGCCAGCAGCTTCGCCGGGACAGGGGAGCAGTACTTC. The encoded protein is CASSFAGTGEQYF.

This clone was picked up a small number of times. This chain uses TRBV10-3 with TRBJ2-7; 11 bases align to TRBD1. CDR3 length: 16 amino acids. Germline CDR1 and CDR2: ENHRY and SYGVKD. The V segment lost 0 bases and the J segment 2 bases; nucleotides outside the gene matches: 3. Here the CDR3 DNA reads TGTGCCATCAGTGAGTCAAGGGACAGGGGGACCTACGAGCAGTACTTC. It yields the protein CAISESRDRGTYEQYF.

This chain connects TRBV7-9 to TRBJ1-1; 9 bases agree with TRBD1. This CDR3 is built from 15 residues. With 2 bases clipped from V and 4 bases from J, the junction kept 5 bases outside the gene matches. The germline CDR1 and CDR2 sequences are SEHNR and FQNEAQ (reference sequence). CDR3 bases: TGTGCCAGCAGCTTACTGGGGACAGGGAGCACTGAAGCTTTCTTT. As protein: CASSLLGTGSTEAFF. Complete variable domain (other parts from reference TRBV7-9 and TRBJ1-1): DTGVSQNPRHKITKRGQNVTFRCDPISEHNRLYWYRQTLGQGPEFLTYFQNEAQLEKSRLLSDRFSAERPKGSFSTLEIQRTEQGDSAMYLCASSLLGTGSTEAFFGQGTRLTVV.

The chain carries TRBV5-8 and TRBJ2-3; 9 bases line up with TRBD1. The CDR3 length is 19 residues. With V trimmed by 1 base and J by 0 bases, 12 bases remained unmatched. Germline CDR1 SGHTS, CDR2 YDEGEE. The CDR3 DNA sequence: TGTGCCAGCAGCTTGCCTTTTCATACAGGGGGCTTTAGCACAGATACGCAGTATTTT. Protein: CASSLPFHTGGFSTDTQYF.

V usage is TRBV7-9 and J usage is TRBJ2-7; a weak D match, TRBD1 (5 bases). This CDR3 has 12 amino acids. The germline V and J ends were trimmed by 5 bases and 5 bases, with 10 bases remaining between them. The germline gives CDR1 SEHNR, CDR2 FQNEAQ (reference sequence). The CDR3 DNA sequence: TGTGCCAGCAGCGCGCTAGGGGACGAGCAGTACTTC. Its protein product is CASSALGDEQYF.

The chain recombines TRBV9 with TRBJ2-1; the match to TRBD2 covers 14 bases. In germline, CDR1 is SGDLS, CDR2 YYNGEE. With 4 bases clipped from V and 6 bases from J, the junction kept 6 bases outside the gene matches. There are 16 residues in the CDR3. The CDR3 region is CASSPGLAGVINEQFF. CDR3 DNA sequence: TGTGCCAGCAGCCCGGGACTAGCGGGGGTGATCAATGAGCAGTTCTTC.

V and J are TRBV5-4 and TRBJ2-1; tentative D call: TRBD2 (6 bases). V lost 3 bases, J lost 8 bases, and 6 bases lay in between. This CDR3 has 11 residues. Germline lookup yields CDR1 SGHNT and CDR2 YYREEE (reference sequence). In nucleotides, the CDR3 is TGTGCCAGCAGCTGGGGGGATGAGCAGTTCTTC. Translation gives CASSWGDEQFF.

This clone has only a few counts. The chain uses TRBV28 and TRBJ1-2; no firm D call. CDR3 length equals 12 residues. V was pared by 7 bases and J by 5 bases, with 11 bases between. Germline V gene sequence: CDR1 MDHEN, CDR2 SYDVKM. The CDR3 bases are TGTGCCAGCACCCCGAAGAGGTATGGCTACACCTTC. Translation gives CASTPKRYGYTF.

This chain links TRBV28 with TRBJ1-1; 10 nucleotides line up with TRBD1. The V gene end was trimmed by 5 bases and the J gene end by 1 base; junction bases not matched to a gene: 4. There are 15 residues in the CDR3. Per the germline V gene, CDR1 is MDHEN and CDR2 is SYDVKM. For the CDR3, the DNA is TGTGCCAGCAGTCCTTGGACAGGGGGGAACACTGAAGCTTTCTTT. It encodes CASSPWTGGNTEAFF.

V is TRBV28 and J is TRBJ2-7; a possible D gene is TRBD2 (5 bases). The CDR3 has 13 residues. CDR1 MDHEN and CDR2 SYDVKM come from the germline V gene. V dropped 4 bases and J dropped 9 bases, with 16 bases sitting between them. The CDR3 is CASSSRHSDAQYF. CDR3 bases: TGTGCCAGCAGTTCCCGACATAGCGACGCGCAGTACTTC.

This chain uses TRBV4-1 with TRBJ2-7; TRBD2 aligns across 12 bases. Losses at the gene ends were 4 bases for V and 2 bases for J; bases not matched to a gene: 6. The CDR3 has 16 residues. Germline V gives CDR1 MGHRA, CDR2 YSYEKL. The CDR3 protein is CASSRVGLAGTYEQYF. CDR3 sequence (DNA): TGCGCCAGCAGCCGGGTGGGACTAGCGGGTACCTACGAGCAGTACTTC.

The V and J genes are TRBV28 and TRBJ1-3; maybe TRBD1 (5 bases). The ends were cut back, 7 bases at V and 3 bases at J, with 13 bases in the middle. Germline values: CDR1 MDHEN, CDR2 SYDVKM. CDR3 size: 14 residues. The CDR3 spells CASNHRTDGNTIYF. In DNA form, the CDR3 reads TGTGCCAGCAACCACAGGACGGATGGAAACACCATATATTTT. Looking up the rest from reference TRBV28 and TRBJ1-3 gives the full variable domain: DVKVTQSSRYLVKRTGEKVFLECVQDMDHENMFWYRQDPGLGLRLIYFSYDVKMKEKGDIPEGYSVSREKKERFSLILESASTNQTSMYLCASNHRTDGNTIYFGEGSWLTVV.

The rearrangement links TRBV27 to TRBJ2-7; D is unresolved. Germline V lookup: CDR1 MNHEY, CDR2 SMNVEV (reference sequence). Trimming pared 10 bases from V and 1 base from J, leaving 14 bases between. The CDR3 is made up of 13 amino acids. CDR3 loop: CATGPGWSYEQYF. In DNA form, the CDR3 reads TGTGCCACCGGTCCCGGGTGGTCCTACGAGCAGTACTTC.

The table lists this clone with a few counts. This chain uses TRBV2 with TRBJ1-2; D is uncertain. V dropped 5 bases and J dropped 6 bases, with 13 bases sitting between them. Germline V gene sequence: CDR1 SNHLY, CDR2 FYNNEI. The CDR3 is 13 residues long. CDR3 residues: CASSFDGADGYTF. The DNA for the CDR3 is TGTGCCAGCAGTTTTGACGGAGCTGATGGCTACACCTTC. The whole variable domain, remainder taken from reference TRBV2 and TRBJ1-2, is EPEVTQTPSHQVTQMGQEVILRCVPISNHLYFYWYRQILGQKVEFLVSFYNNEISEKSEIFDDQFSVERPDGSNFTLKIRSTKLEDSAMYFCASSFDGADGYTFGSGTRLTVV.

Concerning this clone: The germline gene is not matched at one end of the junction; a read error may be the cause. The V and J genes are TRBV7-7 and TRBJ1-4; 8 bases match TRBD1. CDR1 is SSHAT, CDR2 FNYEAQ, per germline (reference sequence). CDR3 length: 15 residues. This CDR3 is CASSARTGKNEKLFF. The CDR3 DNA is TGTGCTAGCAGCGCGCGGACAGGGAAAAATGAAAAACTGTTTTTT.

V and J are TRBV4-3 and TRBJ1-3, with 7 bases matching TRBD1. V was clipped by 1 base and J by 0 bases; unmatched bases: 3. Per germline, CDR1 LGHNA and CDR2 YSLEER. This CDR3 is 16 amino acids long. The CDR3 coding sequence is TGCGCCAGCAGCCAAGGAGACAGGGCCTCTGGAAACACCATATATTTT. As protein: CASSQGDRASGNTIYF.

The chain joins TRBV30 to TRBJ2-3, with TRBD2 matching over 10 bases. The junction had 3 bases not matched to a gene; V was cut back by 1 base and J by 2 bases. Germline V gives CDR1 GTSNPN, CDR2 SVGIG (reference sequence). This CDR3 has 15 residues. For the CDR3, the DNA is TGTGCCTGGAGTGGGCTAGCGGGGGCCACAGATACGCAGTATTTT. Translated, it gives CAWSGLAGATDTQYF.

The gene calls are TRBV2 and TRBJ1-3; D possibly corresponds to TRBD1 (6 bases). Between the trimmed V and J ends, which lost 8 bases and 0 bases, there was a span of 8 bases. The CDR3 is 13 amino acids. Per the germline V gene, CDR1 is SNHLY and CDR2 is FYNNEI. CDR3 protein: CASGTNSGNTIYF. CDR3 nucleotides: TGTGCCAGCGGGACAAACTCTGGAAACACCATATATTTT.

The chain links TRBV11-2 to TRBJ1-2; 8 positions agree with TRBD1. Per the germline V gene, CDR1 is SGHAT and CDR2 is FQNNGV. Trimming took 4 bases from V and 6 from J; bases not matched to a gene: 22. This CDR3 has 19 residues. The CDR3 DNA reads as TGTGCCAGCAGCTCCTATGGGACAGGCGGCCTCTCACCGGGGGATGGCTACACCTTC. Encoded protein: CASSSYGTGGLSPGDGYTF.